This TCR beta chain originates from a study of T cells in Graves' hyperthyroidism and ophthalmopathy. RNA transcripts provided the source from which TCR beta CDR3 regions were amplified. A first-round RT-PCR of the TCR CDR3 used the HTBI primer set. TCRdb analysed the multiplex PCR reads with MiXCR anew, one entry per CDR3 protein. The sample has roughly 500,000 distinct CDR3 sequences; less than 25% are singletons. The CDR3 runs 14 residues. The ends were cut back, 5 bases at V and 4 bases at J, with 12 bases in the middle. The germline CDR1 and CDR2 sequences are LGHDT and YNNKEL (reference sequence).

Material: blood. This clonotype originated in a woman in her 70s with Graves' ophthalmopathy. The chain couples TRBV3-1 to TRBJ2-1; D might be TRBD1 (5 bases). CDR3 region: CASSSRGLYNEQFF. As DNA, the CDR3 is TGTGCCAGCAGCTCAAGGGGCTTGTACAATGAGCAGTTCTTC.